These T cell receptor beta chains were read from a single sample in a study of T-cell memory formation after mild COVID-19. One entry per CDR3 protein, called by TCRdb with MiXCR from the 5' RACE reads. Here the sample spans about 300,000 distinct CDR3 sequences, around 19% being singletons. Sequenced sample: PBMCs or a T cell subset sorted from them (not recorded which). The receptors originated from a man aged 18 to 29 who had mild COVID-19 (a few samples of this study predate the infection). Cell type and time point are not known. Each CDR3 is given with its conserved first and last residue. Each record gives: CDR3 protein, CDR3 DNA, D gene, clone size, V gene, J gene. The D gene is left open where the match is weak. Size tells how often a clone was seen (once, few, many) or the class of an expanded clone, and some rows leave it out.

CDR3 protein: CASSFRFRQQETQYF
CDR3 DNA: TGTGCCAGCAGCTTCAGATTTCGGCAGCAAGAGACCCAGTACTTC
D gene: NA
clone size: few
V gene: TRBV5-7
J gene: TRBJ2-5

CDR3 protein: CASSLSGGGETQYF
CDR3 DNA: TGTGCCAGCAGTCTCAGCGGGGGGGGAGAGACCCAGTACTTC
D gene: TRBD2
clone size: few
V gene: TRBV27
J gene: TRBJ2-5

CDR3 protein: CASSKGGSGKQYF
CDR3 DNA: TGTGCCAGCAGTAAGGGTGGTAGCGGCAAGCAGTACTTC
D gene: NA
clone size: NA
V gene: TRBV25-1
J gene: TRBJ2-7

CDR3 protein: CASSKGQGNSGANVLTF
CDR3 DNA: TGTGCCAGCAGCAAGGGACAGGGTAACTCTGGGGCCAACGTCCTGACTTTC
D gene: TRBD1
clone size: few
V gene: TRBV7-6
J gene: TRBJ2-6

CDR3 protein: CASRGTEYTETQYF
CDR3 DNA: TGTGCCAGCCGGGGAACGGAATACACAGAGACCCAGTACTTC
D gene: NA
clone size: few
V gene: TRBV2
J gene: TRBJ2-5

CDR3 protein: CSVGTGSAEAFF
CDR3 DNA: TGCAGCGTTGGGACAGGGTCGGCTGAAGCTTTCTTT
D gene: TRBD1
clone size: NA
V gene: TRBV29-1
J gene: TRBJ1-1

CDR3 protein: CASSGGLAGENTEAFF
CDR3 DNA: TGTGCCAGCAGTGGGGGTCTCGCGGGGGAAAACACTGAAGCTTTCTTT
D gene: NA
clone size: few
V gene: TRBV28
J gene: TRBJ1-1

CDR3 protein: CSASQGAGGYTF
CDR3 DNA: TGCAGTGCAAGTCAGGGGGCCGGGGGCTACACCTTC
D gene: TRBD1
clone size: NA
V gene: TRBV20-1
J gene: TRBJ1-2

CDR3 protein: CASSRQATGNYGYTF
CDR3 DNA: TGTGCCAGCAGCCGACAGGCGACAGGGAACTATGGCTACACCTTC
D gene: TRBD1
clone size: NA
V gene: TRBV11-1
J gene: TRBJ1-2

CDR3 protein: CASIPASGNTIYF
CDR3 DNA: TGTGCCAGTATTCCAGCGTCCGGAAACACCATATATTTT
D gene: NA
clone size: many
V gene: TRBV10-3
J gene: TRBJ1-3

CDR3 protein: CASRQQGNTEAFF
CDR3 DNA: TGTGCCAGCAGGCAACAGGGAAACACTGAAGCTTTCTTT
D gene: NA
clone size: NA
V gene: TRBV28
J gene: TRBJ1-1

CDR3 protein: CASSGQGRADTQYF
CDR3 DNA: TGTGCCAGCAGTGGACAGGGGAGGGCAGATACGCAGTATTTT
D gene: TRBD1
clone size: few
V gene: TRBV9
J gene: TRBJ2-3

CDR3 protein: CASSLGQGEGYTF
CDR3 DNA: TGCGCCAGCAGCTTGGGACAGGGAGAAGGCTACACCTTC
D gene: TRBD1
clone size: few
V gene: TRBV5-1
J gene: TRBJ1-2

CDR3 protein: CATSTWGGGQETQYF
CDR3 DNA: TGTGCCACCAGCACCTGGGGGGGGGGTCAAGAGACCCAGTACTTC
D gene: TRBD2
clone size: NA
V gene: TRBV15
J gene: TRBJ2-5

CDR3 protein: CASSQNRGTEAFF
CDR3 DNA: TGTGCCAGCAGCCAAAACCGGGGGACTGAAGCTTTCTTT
D gene: NA
clone size: NA
V gene: TRBV7-3
J gene: TRBJ1-1

CDR3 protein: CASSYNSGHEYF
CDR3 DNA: TGTGCCAGCAGTTACAATTCGGGGCATGAGTACTTC
D gene: NA
clone size: many
V gene: TRBV6-5
J gene: TRBJ2-5

CDR3 protein: CSAPRRDTDTQYF
CDR3 DNA: TGCAGTGCTCCCCGAAGGGACACAGATACGCAGTATTTT
D gene: NA
clone size: few
V gene: TRBV20-1
J gene: TRBJ2-3

CDR3 protein: CASSLGLAGEAEQFF
CDR3 DNA: TGTGCTAGCAGCTTAGGACTAGCGGGGGAGGCTGAGCAGTTCTTC
D gene: TRBD2
clone size: NA
V gene: TRBV7-7
J gene: TRBJ2-1

CDR3 protein: CASSLLGNLWSTGELFF
CDR3 DNA: TGTGCCAGCAGTTTATTGGGGAACCTTTGGAGCACCGGGGAGCTGTTTTTT
D gene: NA
clone size: NA
V gene: TRBV27
J gene: TRBJ2-2

CDR3 protein: CASLSPGSSTGELFF
CDR3 DNA: TGCGCCAGCCTTAGTCCAGGCAGCTCAACCGGGGAGCTGTTTTTT
D gene: NA
clone size: NA
V gene: TRBV4-1
J gene: TRBJ2-2

CDR3 protein: CASSFTSSRYNEQFF
CDR3 DNA: TGTGCCAGCAGCTTTACTAGCTCTCGCTACAATGAGCAGTTCTTC
D gene: NA
clone size: many
V gene: TRBV11-2
J gene: TRBJ2-1

CDR3 protein: CASSLASSHREKLFF
CDR3 DNA: TGCGCCAGCAGCTTGGCCAGTAGTCACCGTGAAAAACTGTTTTTT
D gene: NA
clone size: NA
V gene: TRBV5-1
J gene: TRBJ1-4

CDR3 protein: CASSRERTGFGNEQFF
CDR3 DNA: TGTGCCAGCAGCCGGGAAAGGACAGGGTTTGGTAATGAGCAGTTCTTC
D gene: TRBD1
clone size: NA
V gene: TRBV7-9
J gene: TRBJ2-1

CDR3 protein: CASSIGATGDTQYF
CDR3 DNA: TGTGCCAGCAGTATCGGGGCAACGGGGGATACGCAGTATTTT
D gene: NA
clone size: many
V gene: TRBV28
J gene: TRBJ2-3

CDR3 protein: CASPREDRRNTEAFF
CDR3 DNA: TGTGCCAGCCCTCGGGAGGATAGGAGGAACACTGAAGCTTTCTTT
D gene: NA
clone size: few
V gene: TRBV2
J gene: TRBJ1-1

CDR3 protein: CSVVSLGRNTGELFF
CDR3 DNA: TGCAGCGTTGTGTCTTTGGGGAGAAACACCGGGGAGCTGTTTTTT
D gene: NA
clone size: few
V gene: TRBV29-1
J gene: TRBJ2-2

CDR3 protein: CASRWTGPGTEAFF
CDR3 DNA: TGTGCCAGCAGGTGGACCGGCCCGGGCACTGAAGCTTTCTTT
D gene: NA
clone size: NA
V gene: TRBV6-6
J gene: TRBJ1-1

CDR3 protein: CASTTLRNEQFF
CDR3 DNA: TGTGCCAGTACCACCCTCAGGAATGAGCAGTTCTTC
D gene: NA
clone size: NA
V gene: TRBV19
J gene: TRBJ2-1

CDR3 protein: CATSGLAGGSYQETQYF
CDR3 DNA: TGTGCCACCAGCGGACTAGCGGGGGGCTCGTACCAAGAGACCCAGTACTTC
D gene: TRBD2
clone size: NA
V gene: TRBV15
J gene: TRBJ2-5

CDR3 protein: CASSPPGTMFTDTQYF
CDR3 DNA: TGTGCCAGCAGCCCGCCCGGGACAATGTTCACAGATACGCAGTATTTT
D gene: NA
clone size: few
V gene: TRBV14
J gene: TRBJ2-3

CDR3 protein: CASSSRGSGNTIYF
CDR3 DNA: TGTGCCAGCAGCTCCAGGGGCTCTGGAAACACCATATATTTT
D gene: NA
clone size: NA
V gene: TRBV7-6
J gene: TRBJ1-3

CDR3 protein: CASSAGQGRPRRYGYTF
CDR3 DNA: TGTGCCAGCAGTGCGGGACAGGGGAGGCCAAGGCGATATGGCTACACCTTC
D gene: TRBD1
clone size: few
V gene: TRBV2
J gene: TRBJ1-2

CDR3 protein: CASSLVGGGGGMEQFF
CDR3 DNA: TGTGCCAGCAGCTTAGTTGGTGGAGGGGGCGGAATGGAGCAGTTCTTC
D gene: NA
clone size: few
V gene: TRBV7-6
J gene: TRBJ2-1

CDR3 protein: CASSLRVGSYEQYF
CDR3 DNA: TGCGCCAGCAGCTTGAGAGTTGGCTCCTACGAGCAGTACTTC
D gene: NA
clone size: few
V gene: TRBV5-1
J gene: TRBJ2-7